The clone carrying this TCR beta chain was observed a few times. Its antigen is currently unknown. These data are taken from a study of vaccination and CD4 T cells after COVID-19. Study background: The cells were exposed to overlapping spike peptides originating from SARS-CoV-2, HCoV-NL63, HCoV-OC43 and HCoV-229E for stimulation.

The Oncomine TCR Beta short-read assay generated sequence data from the DNA of cultured CD4+ T cells. TCRdb reanalysed the PCR reads using MiXCR and keeps one entry per CDR3 protein. The table has around 12,000 distinct CDR3 sequences, 45% to 60% seen once. The CDR3 runs 15 residues. CDR1 is MGHDK and CDR2 is SYGVNS in the germline V gene. V was cut by 2 bases and J by 1 base, with 11 bases left in between. Treatment reported: roughly ten-day PBMC culture with coronavirus spike peptide pools or control peptides (ViraFEST assay). After expanding antigen-specific T cells with peptide pools, ViraFEST sequenced their TCRs.

The sample was CD4+ T cells from blood, cultured in vitro. The genes are TRBV25-1 and TRBJ1-1, with a tentative D call TRBD1 (6 bases). The clonotype comes from a human donor who had recovered from COVID-19. The CDR3 region is CASSELPGANTEAFF. DNA of the CDR3: TGTGCCAGCAGTGAACTACCAGGGGCGAACACTGAAGCTTTCTTT.